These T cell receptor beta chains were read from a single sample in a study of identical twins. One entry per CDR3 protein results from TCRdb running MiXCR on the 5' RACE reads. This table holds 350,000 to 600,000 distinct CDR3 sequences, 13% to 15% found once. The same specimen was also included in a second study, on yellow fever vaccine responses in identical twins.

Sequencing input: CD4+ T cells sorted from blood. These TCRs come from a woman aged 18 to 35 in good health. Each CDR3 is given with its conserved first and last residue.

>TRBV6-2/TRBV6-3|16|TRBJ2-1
CASSAGLATFKNEQFF
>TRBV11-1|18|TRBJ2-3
CASSPTRPSGRQADTQYF
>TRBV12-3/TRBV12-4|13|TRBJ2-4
CASRFGSKNIQYF
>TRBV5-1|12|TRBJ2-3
CASSFDRDTQYF
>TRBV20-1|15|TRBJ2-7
CSARDPRGGFYEQYF
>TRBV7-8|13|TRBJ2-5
CASSPGGTETQYF
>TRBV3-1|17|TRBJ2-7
CASSQADFRGITYEQYF
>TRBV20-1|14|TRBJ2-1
CSASQSGPYNEQFF
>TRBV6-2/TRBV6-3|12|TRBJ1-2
CASADRVVGYTF
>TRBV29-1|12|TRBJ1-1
CSVEDRGTEAFF
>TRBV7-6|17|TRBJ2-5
CASSTQRTGGNQETQYF
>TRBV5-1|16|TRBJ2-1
CASSSRPGPGVHEQFF
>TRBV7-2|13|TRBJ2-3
CASSFKIMDTQYF
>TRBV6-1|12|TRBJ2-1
CASSEGHPRRFF
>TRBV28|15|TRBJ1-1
CASSFSMGKGTEAFF
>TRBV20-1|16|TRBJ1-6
CSAREPTPRFGSPLHF
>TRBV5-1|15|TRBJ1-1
CASSLTSAMNTEAFF
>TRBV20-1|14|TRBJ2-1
CSASPRSSYNEQFF
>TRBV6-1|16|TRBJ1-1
CASSEAQIFRNTEAFF
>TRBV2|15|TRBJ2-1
CASTPRQGVYNEQFF
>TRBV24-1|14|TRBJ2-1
CATSGRLAGDEQFF
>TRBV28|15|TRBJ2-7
CASSFSTRITYEQYF
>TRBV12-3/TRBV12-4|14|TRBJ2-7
CASTFRQGSYEQYF
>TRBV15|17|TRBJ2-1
CATSRDSTSGNYNEQFF
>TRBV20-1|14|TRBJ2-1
CSAARDRGYNEQFF
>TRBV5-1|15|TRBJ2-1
CASSLLSGGGNEQFF
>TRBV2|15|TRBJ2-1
CASSEQGGYSREQFF
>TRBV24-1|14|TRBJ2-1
CATSGTSGNHEQFF
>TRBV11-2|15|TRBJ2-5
CASSLDGLAGETQYF
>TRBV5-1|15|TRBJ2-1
CASGVGGGAYNEQFF
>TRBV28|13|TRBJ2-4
CASSPPRPNIQYF
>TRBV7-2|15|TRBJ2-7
CASSPRTGGIYEQYF
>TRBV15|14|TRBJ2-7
CATSDGGTTYEQYF
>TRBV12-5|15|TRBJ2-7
CASGLEDKRPYEQYF
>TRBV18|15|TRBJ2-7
CASSPSAPGSGEQYF
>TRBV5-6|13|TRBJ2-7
CASTGTGAYEQYF
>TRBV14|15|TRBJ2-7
CASSQDSSGRREQYF
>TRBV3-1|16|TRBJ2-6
CASSPRIPSGANVLTF
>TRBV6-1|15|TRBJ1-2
CASSPIRTENYGYTF
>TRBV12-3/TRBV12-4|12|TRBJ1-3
CASSLVGNTIYF
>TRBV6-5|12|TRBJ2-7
CASARRVGEQYF
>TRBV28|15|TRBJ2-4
CASSWEKGSKNIQYF
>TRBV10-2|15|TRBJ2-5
CASSERGQGQETQYF
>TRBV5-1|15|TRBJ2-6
CASSLISSGANVLTF
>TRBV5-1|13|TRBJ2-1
CASSLYSVNEQFF
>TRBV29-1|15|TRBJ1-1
CSVGGMDRGRTEAFF
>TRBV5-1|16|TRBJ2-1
CASSWSGSGGPNEQFF
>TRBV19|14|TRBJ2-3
CASRQGRDTDTQYF
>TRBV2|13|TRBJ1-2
CASRVNRNYGYTF
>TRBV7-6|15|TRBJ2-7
CASSLSGTAGHEQYF
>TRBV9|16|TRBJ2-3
CASSPQAGGRADTQYF
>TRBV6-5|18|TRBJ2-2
CASSYIASGASNTGELFF